These T cell receptor beta chains were read from a single sample in a study of cytomegalovirus exposure and HLA in healthy donors. The protocol was immunoSEQ multiplex PCR, while the TCRdb copy is restricted to in-frame clones and leaves out a portion. This table has roughly 70,000 clones, roughly 96% appearing once. Sequencing input: PBMCs. The receptors originated from a man between 18 and 35 years old in good health and CMV-seronegative. Each CDR3 is given with its conserved first and last residue. The D gene is left open where the match is weak. Not all rows give a size; the values are once, few, many and, for expanded clones, a class.

clone size,J gene,V gene,D gene,CDR3 protein,CDR3 DNA
once,TRBJ1-2,TRBV5-1,-,CASSLGQPYGYTF,TGCGCCAGCAGCTTGGGACAGCCCTATGGCTACACCTTC
-,TRBJ2-5,TRBV11-2,TRBD1,CASSPRVGTDQETQYF,TGTGCCAGCAGCCCCCGAGTTGGGACAGACCAAGAGACCCAGTACTTC
-,TRBJ1-1,TRBV27,-,CASSLTQGWAEAFF,TGTGCCAGCAGTTTAACGCAGGGATGGGCTGAAGCTTTCTTT
-,TRBJ1-5,TRBV6-1,-,CAASPGGNQPQHF,TGTGCCGCTTCGCCCGGGGGCAATCAGCCCCAGCATTTT
-,TRBJ2-1,TRBV19,TRBD2,CASSIDQGRLAGGNEQFF,TGTGCCAGTAGTATAGATCAGGGTCGACTAGCGGGGGGGAATGAGCAGTTCTTC
-,TRBJ2-1,TRBV2,TRBD2,CASSPLASSSYNEQFF,TGTGCCAGCAGCCCACTAGCGAGTAGCTCCTACAATGAGCAGTTCTTC
-,TRBJ2-7,TRBV27,-,CASKLGVEQYF,TGTGCCAGCAAGTTAGGGGTCGAGCAGTACTTC
-,TRBJ1-1,TRBV10-2,-,CASTRQAPFGTEAFF,TGCGCCAGTACTAGACAGGCCCCCTTCGGCACTGAAGCTTTCTTT
-,TRBJ1-1,TRBV27,TRBD1,CASSLAWTGGTEAFF,TGTGCCAGCAGCCTCGCGTGGACAGGGGGCACTGAAGCTTTCTTT
-,TRBJ2-1,TRBV6-1,-,CASVREVPNEQFF,TGTGCCAGCGTGAGAGAGGTACCCAATGAGCAGTTCTTC
-,TRBJ2-5,TRBV11-3,TRBD1,CASSLPPGTGQETQYF,TGTGCCAGCAGCTTACCACCAGGGACAGGCCAAGAGACCCAGTACTTC
-,TRBJ1-4,TRBV29-1,-,CSVESRGNEKLFF,TGCAGCGTTGAATCACGCGGGAATGAAAAACTGTTTTTT
-,TRBJ1-2,TRBV25-1,TRBD1,CASSEDRVYGYTF,TGTGCCAGCAGTGAAGACAGGGTCTATGGCTACACCTTC
-,TRBJ1-1,TRBV6-1,-,CASSDTEMNTEAFF,TGTGCCAGCAGTGACACCGAGATGAACACTGAAGCTTTCTTT
-,TRBJ2-7,TRBV28,TRBD1,CASSQSRTGTGGVQYF,TGTGCCAGCAGCCAATCAAGAACCGGGACAGGGGGCGTGCAGTACTTC
-,TRBJ2-2,TRBV5-4,TRBD1,CASSLEGAVGELFF,TGTGCCAGCAGCTTGGAGGGGGCGGTCGGGGAGCTGTTTTTT
-,TRBJ1-1,TRBV7-6,-,CASGLGQGTNTEAFF,TGTGCCAGCGGCCTGGGGCAGGGGACGAACACTGAAGCTTTCTTT
-,TRBJ1-2,TRBV29-1,-,CSVAGGDYYGYTF,TGCAGCGTGGCGGGGGGCGACTACTATGGCTACACCTTC
-,TRBJ1-3,TRBV6-1,-,CASSRTPPSGNTIYF,TGTGCCAGCAGCCGGACTCCTCCGTCTGGAAACACCATATATTTT